The 21 T cell receptor beta chains reported below all come from one sample, sequenced in a study of CD8 T cells in Susac syndrome. When the RNA was reverse transcribed, random hexamers were used with an input of about 0.45 to 1 ug. One entry per CDR3 protein results from TCRdb running MiXCR on the immunoSEQ multiplex PCR reads. The profile shows around 190,000 distinct CDR3 sequences, approximately 93% of them singletons. Sequenced sample: CD4+ T cells from PBMCs. Receptor source: a human donor in good health.

This chain uses TRBV3-1 with TRBJ2-1; D perhaps matches TRBD2 (5 bases). CDR3 length: 12 amino acids. Germline V gives CDR1 LGHDT, CDR2 YNNKEL (reference sequence). V gave up 2 bases and J gave up 15 bases, with 14 bases separating them. CDR3 sequence (DNA): TGTGCCAGCAGCCAATCCGGGGAGCGGTTGTTCTTC. It encodes CASSQSGERLFF.

The chain joins TRBV2 to TRBJ1-4, with TRBD1 identical over 7 bases. The germline V gene has CDR1 SNHLY and CDR2 FYNNEI. The CDR3 has 15 residues. V gave up 6 bases and J gave up 7 bases; unmatched junction bases: 11. The chain's CDR3 is CASSPRTGSIEKLFF. The DNA of the CDR3 is TGTGCCAGCAGCCCACGGACAGGCTCAATTGAAAAACTGTTTTTT.

The rearrangement uses TRBV10-3 and TRBJ1-5; 9 bases map to TRBD1. The CDR3 contains 15 residues. V shed 5 bases, J shed 5 bases, and the junction held 7 bases outside the gene matches. From germline, CDR1 is ENHRY and CDR2 SYGVKD. As DNA, the CDR3 is TGTGCCATCAGTCCGGACAGGGGAGGCGATCAGCCCCAGCATTTT. Translation: CAISPDRGGDQPQHF.

The chain is built from TRBV12-3 or TRBV12-4 and TRBJ1-1; D not resolved. The CDR3 covers 13 residues. Trimming left V 4 bases short and J 10 bases short, with 16 bases between. CDR3 DNA: TGTGCCAGCAGTTCAGGTTTGGCCTCCGGAGCTTTCTTT. Translated: CASSSGLASGAFF.

The CDR3 coding sequence is TGTGCCAGCAGTCCTCGGGCCAACCCTAGGGAGCAGTACTTC. Translated, it gives CASSPRANPREQYF. The V gene is TRBV6-5, the J gene TRBJ2-7; D remains unclear. Trimming stripped 5 bases from V and 7 bases from J, with 18 bases between. Germline values: CDR1 MNHEY, CDR2 SVGAGI. This CDR3 has 14 residues.

V usage is TRBV12-3 or TRBV12-4 and J usage is TRBJ2-1; possible D gene TRBD1, 5 bases. V dropped 2 bases and J dropped 4 bases, with 6 bases sitting between them. The CDR3 runs to 13 residues. The CDR3 DNA follows: TGTGCCAGCAGTTTAAGGGGTTACAATGAGCAGTTCTTC. It codes for CASSLRGYNEQFF.

In nucleotides, the CDR3 is TGTGCCAGCACCCCCGACAGGGTGAGTCAGCCCCAGCATTTT. The encoded protein is CASTPDRVSQPQHF. V usage is TRBV7-2 and J usage is TRBJ1-5; 7 bases match TRBD1. J lost 6 bases, V lost 7 bases, and 9 bases had no gene match. This CDR3 spans 14 amino acids. Germline V CDR1 and CDR2: SGHTA, FQGNSA.

The V call is TRBV7-9, the J call TRBJ2-7; D unclear. V was pared by 3 bases and J by 6 bases, with 9 bases between. Germline V gene data show CDR1 as SEHNR and CDR2 as FQNEAQ (reference sequence). CDR3 length equals 12 residues. The CDR3 loop reads CASSFPAGEQYF. DNA of the CDR3: TGTGCCAGCAGCTTCCCTGCTGGCGAGCAGTACTTC.

V gene TRBV18 combines with J gene TRBJ2-3; D may be TRBD2 (6 bases). The CDR3 sequence is 17 residues long. Trimming stripped 3 bases from V and 2 bases from J, with 18 bases between. Germline V gene data show CDR1 as KGHSH and CDR2 as LQKENI. DNA of the CDR3: TGTGCCAGCTCACCGTGGAGGAATGGGGGGAACACAGATACGCAGTATTTT. This sequence encodes CASSPWRNGGNTDTQYF. Variable domain in full (rest from reference TRBV18 and TRBJ2-3): NAGVMQNPRHLVRRRGQEARLRCSPMKGHSHVYWYRQLPEEGLKFMVYLQKENIIDESGMPKERFSAEFPKEGPSILRIQQVVRGDSAAYFCASSPWRNGGNTDTQYFGPGTRLTVL.

This chain links TRBV20-1 with TRBJ2-7; no clear D. Germline V CDR1 and CDR2: DFQATT, SNEGSKA (reference sequence). V was cut by 3 bases and J by 0 bases, with 12 bases left in between. The CDR3 consists of 14 residues. CDR3 nucleotides: TGCAGTGCTAGGAAGGACGGAACCTCCTACGAGCAGTACTTC. As protein: CSARKDGTSYEQYF.

The chain uses TRBV14 and TRBJ2-1; the D call may be TRBD1 or TRBD2 (5 bases each). V lost 4 bases, J lost 10 bases, and 11 bases lay in between. Germline assignment: CDR1 SGHDN and CDR2 FVKESK. The CDR3 totals 12 residues. CDR3 in amino acids: CASSLVGTEQFF. CDR3 DNA sequence: TGTGCCAGCAGCCTGGTGGGGACGGAGCAGTTCTTC.

The chain is built from TRBV29-1 and TRBJ1-1, with TRBD1 matching over 7 bases. J was trimmed by 0 bases and V by 6 bases; bases with no gene match: 10. From germline, CDR1 is SQVTM and CDR2 ANQGSEA. The CDR3 length is 15 residues. As DNA, the CDR3 is TGCAGCGTCTGGGACAGCTCGGTTATGAACACTGAAGCTTTCTTT. As protein: CSVWDSSVMNTEAFF.

About this clonotype itself: An end of the junction does not agree with germline; a read error may underlie this. The chain links TRBV7-2 to TRBJ2-3, with 10 bases lining up with TRBD2. In germline, CDR1 is SGHTA, CDR2 FQGNSA. The CDR3 sequence is 12 residues long. CDR3 DNA sequence: TGTGCCAGCAGCTTAGAGCTAGCGGGGGTCCGCTTT. Translated, it gives CASSLELAGVRF.

The chain joins TRBV10-3 to TRBJ2-3, with 7 nucleotides matching TRBD2. The CDR3 contains 15 residues. Germline lookup yields CDR1 ENHRY and CDR2 SYGVKD. Trimming removed 4 bases from V and 8 bases from J; junction bases left unmatched: 12. This CDR3 reads CAISASGAGESTQYF. CDR3 coding DNA: TGTGCCATCAGTGCCTCCGGGGCGGGGGAGAGTACGCAGTATTTT.

The chain joins TRBV20-1 to TRBJ1-2; D perhaps matches TRBD1 (5 bases). Between the trimmed V and J ends, which lost 6 bases and 8 bases, there was a span of 16 bases. This CDR3 has 12 residues. Germline V gives CDR1 DFQATT, CDR2 SNEGSKA (reference sequence). DNA of the CDR3: TGCAGTGCGGCTTCGGGGCTAGGGGGCTACACCTTC. Translated: CSAASGLGGYTF.

The gene calls are TRBV28 and TRBJ2-7, with 8 bases matching TRBD1. Germline CDR1 is MDHEN and CDR2 is SYDVKM. V was pared by 5 bases and J by 2 bases, with 17 bases of the junction left unmatched. The CDR3 has 18 amino acids. CDR3 protein: CASSPTGVGLGMTYEQYV. CDR3 in DNA: TGTGCCAGCAGTCCGACAGGGGTGGGGTTAGGGATGACCTACGAGCAGTACGTC.

CDR3: CASSLNTASYGYTF. CDR3 in DNA: TGTGCCAGCAGCTTAAACACAGCGTCCTATGGCTACACCTTC. The V and J genes are TRBV7-9 and TRBJ1-2; no clear D. Germline values: CDR1 SEHNR, CDR2 FQNEAQ (reference sequence). The CDR3 is 14 amino acids. Deletions cut 2 bases from V and 4 bases from J, with 11 bases between.

In this sample, this clonotype turned up a few times. The rearrangement joins TRBV7-3 to TRBJ2-3; perhaps TRBD1 as D (6 bases). The CDR3 spans 14 residues. Germline CDR1 and CDR2: SGHTA and FQGTGA. The ends were cut back, 1 base at V and 3 bases at J, with 8 bases in the middle. The CDR3 is CASSLRGLTDTQYF. DNA of the CDR3: TGTGCCAGCAGCTTAAGGGGGCTGACAGATACGCAGTATTTT.

The chain joins TRBV5-1 to TRBJ1-2, with 7 bases fitting TRBD1. From germline, CDR1 is SGHRS and CDR2 YFSETQ. The CDR3 is 16 amino acids. Unmatched junction bases numbered 15, after V lost 3 bases and J lost 7 bases. The CDR3 DNA follows: TGCGCCAGCAGCTCCCCACGTGGCACAGGGGAGATTGGCTACACCTTC. Its translation is CASSSPRGTGEIGYTF.

J is TRBJ1-2 and V is TRBV7-9, with D perhaps TRBD1 (6 bases). Germline CDR1 is SEHNR and CDR2 is FQNEAQ (reference sequence). The CDR3 contains 16 residues. Trimming stripped 1 base from V and 6 bases from J, with 18 bases between. The CDR3 nucleotides read TGTGCCAGCAGCTTAGATGGCCCGATCCAGGGGAATGGCTACACCTTC. Residues: CASSLDGPIQGNGYTF.

The chain has TRBV19 and TRBJ2-5; D might be TRBD2 (6 bases). The CDR3 extends over 11 amino acids. V lost 7 bases and J lost 5, with 8 bases in between. Germline lookup yields CDR1 LNHDA and CDR2 SQIVND (reference sequence). The CDR3 here is CASNSGETQYF. The CDR3 nucleotides are TGTGCCAGTAACAGCGGGGAGACCCAGTACTTC.